One and the same sample provided the 20 T cell receptor beta chains below, sequenced in a study of identifying expanded T cells in peripheral blood. Assay: immunoSEQ multiplex PCR; the TCRdb copy retains only in-frame clones and omits some. Of 70,000 or so clones listed, 90% are singletons. Material for sequencing was blood. The origin of the receptors is a person between 18 and 70 years old in good health.

As DNA, the CDR3 is TGTGCCAGCAGTAAACGGGACAGGGGCAATCAGCCCCAGCATTTT. It yields the protein CASSKRDRGNQPQHF. The chain employs TRBV6-6 and TRBJ1-5; 9 positions agree with TRBD1. The CDR3 sequence is 15 residues long. With 5 bases clipped from V and 2 bases from J, the junction kept 4 bases outside the gene matches. Germline CDR1 is MNHNY and CDR2 is SVGAGI (reference sequence).

The genes are TRBV27 and TRBJ2-7; 10 nucleotides line up with TRBD2. The CDR3 contains 15 residues. Germline V gene lookup returns CDR1 MNHEY and CDR2 SMNVEV (reference sequence). With 6 bases clipped from V and 4 bases from J, the junction kept 9 bases outside the gene matches. CDR3 sequence (DNA): TGTGCCAGCAGGGAAATAGCGGGGGGTACGTACGAGCAGTACTTC. Translating it yields CASREIAGGTYEQYF.

As to this clone: A read error may produce the germline difference seen at one junction end. V and J are TRBV13 and TRBJ2-7; 7 bases match TRBD2. The CDR3 runs to 15 residues. Germline values: CDR1 PRHDT, CDR2 FYEKMQ (reference sequence). The CDR3 is CASSLGPGTNYEQYF. In DNA form, the CDR3 reads TGTGCCAGCAGCCTAGGGCCCGGGACTAACTACGAGCAGTACTTC.

The V and J genes are TRBV2 and TRBJ2-3; TRBD2 agrees at 8 bases. The CDR3 has 15 amino acids. The V gene end was trimmed by 6 bases and the J gene end by 0 bases; junction bases not matched to a gene: 5. Germline lookup yields CDR1 SNHLY and CDR2 FYNNEI. The CDR3 sequence: CASRLTSASTDTQYF. The CDR3 nucleotides are TGTGCCAGCAGACTGACTAGCGCGAGCACAGATACGCAGTATTTT.

The V and J genes are TRBV4-1 and TRBJ2-6; D ambiguous. Trimming pared 3 bases from V and 0 bases from J, leaving 9 bases between. The CDR3 contains 16 residues. Germline V gives CDR1 MGHRA, CDR2 YSYEKL. The CDR3 here is CASSHLGSSGANVLTF. CDR3 DNA sequence: TGCGCCAGCAGCCATTTGGGGTCCTCTGGGGCCAACGTCCTGACTTTC.

Concerning this clone: Its ends do not fully match the called genes, so a read error is possible. The DNA for the CDR3 is TGTGCCTGGAGTGTAATTGTGACAGGGGGCGCCGTGTCCTTC. This translates into CAWSVIVTGGAVSF. The chain carries TRBV30 and TRBJ1-2, with TRBD1 identical over 10 bases. The CDR3 loop spans 14 amino acids. The germline CDR1 and CDR2 sequences are GTSNPN and SVGIG (reference sequence).

V gene TRBV29-1 combines with J gene TRBJ2-3, with 8 bases fitting TRBD1. Per germline, CDR1 SQVTM and CDR2 ANQGSEA. V dropped 5 bases and J dropped 0; count of bases not matched to a gene: 13. The CDR3 runs 17 residues. The DNA for the CDR3 is TGCAGCGTTACCCCGGGACAGGCGTCGGGAAGCACAGATACGCAGTATTTT. Protein sequence: CSVTPGQASGSTDTQYF.

This clone was observed a few times. This rearrangement joins TRBV28 to TRBJ2-1, with D hard to call. The CDR3 has 11 residues. Germline V gene sequence: CDR1 MDHEN, CDR2 SYDVKM. Trimming took 2 bases from V and 8 from J, leaving 4 bases between them. CDR3 nucleotides: TGTGCCAGCAGTTTAGAGTATGAGCAGTTCTTC. Protein product: CASSLEYEQFF.

The gene calls are TRBV9 and TRBJ2-3; 8 nucleotides line up with TRBD2. The length of the CDR3 is 15 residues. V was clipped by 10 bases and J by 1 base; unmatched bases: 11. Germline V gene data show CDR1 as SGDLS and CDR2 as YYNGEE. For the CDR3, the DNA is TGTGCCCGGATCCGGGAGGGTGCGTGCACAGATACGCAGTATTTT. This sequence encodes CARIREGACTDTQYF.

The chain is built from TRBV6-1 and TRBJ1-5, with a weak D call TRBD1 (5 bases). CDR1 MNHNS and CDR2 SASEGT come from the germline V gene. The CDR3 runs to 14 residues. V was trimmed by 6 bases and J by 2 bases, leaving 11 bases between them. The CDR3 coding sequence is TGTGCCAGCAGGGGGGTGGTTGGCAATCAGCCCCAGCATTTT. It is translated as CASRGVVGNQPQHF.

In this sample, this clone turned up once. The CDR3 is CASSELFSTDTQYF. CDR3 bases: TGTGCCAGCAGTGAATTATTTAGCACAGATACGCAGTATTTT. The chain recombines TRBV25-1 with TRBJ2-3; D is ambiguous. Trimming shortened V by 1 base and J by 0 bases, and 5 bases separated the two germline ends. Germline CDR1 is MGHDK and CDR2 is SYGVNS. The CDR3 has 14 residues. Full variable domain (outside the CDR3, taken from reference TRBV25-1 and TRBJ2-3): EADIYQTPRYLVIGTGKKITLECSQTMGHDKMYWYQQDPGMELHLIHYSYGVNSTEKGDLSSESTVSRIRTEHFPLTLESARPSHTSQYLCASSELFSTDTQYFGPGTRLTVL.

The gene calls are TRBV5-1 and TRBJ2-7; D not certain. V lost 3 bases to trimming and J lost 2 bases, with 6 bases between them. The CDR3 length is 12 residues. The germline V gene has CDR1 SGHRS and CDR2 YFSETQ. The CDR3 region has the DNA TGCGCCAGCAGCTCCGACACCTACGAGCAGTACTTC. Its translation is CASSSDTYEQYF.

The count of this clone is one. The chain couples TRBV18 to TRBJ2-7; 7 nucleotides match TRBD1. This CDR3 has 13 residues. Germline-derived CDR1 and CDR2 are KGHSH and LQKENI. The junction had 6 bases not matched to a gene; V was cut back by 4 bases and J by 6 bases. In nucleotides, the CDR3 is TGTGCCAGCTCACTCGACAGGGAACGCGAGCAGTACTTC. It is translated as CASSLDREREQYF.

This clone was seen a handful of times. The CDR3 DNA follows: TGCGCCAGCAGCACCCGGGACAGGAATTCACCCCTCCACTTT. Translated, it gives CASSTRDRNSPLHF. The V gene is TRBV5-1, the J gene TRBJ1-6; 8 nucleotides match TRBD1. Germline CDR1 reads SGHRS; CDR2 reads YFSETQ. The CDR3 spans 14 residues. Trimming at V came to 4 bases and at J to 7 bases, leaving 4 bases not matched to a gene.

This chain links TRBV29-1 with TRBJ1-2; 7 nucleotides align to TRBD1. The junction had 4 bases not matched to a gene; V was cut back by 3 bases and J by 6 bases. Looked up from germline, CDR1 is SQVTM and CDR2 is ANQGSEA. The CDR3 extends over 12 amino acids. The DNA of the CDR3 is TGCAGCGTTGATTTGACAGGGAATGGCTACACCTTC. Amino acid sequence: CSVDLTGNGYTF.

The chain uses TRBV29-1 and TRBJ2-1, with D hard to call. Per the germline V gene, CDR1 is SQVTM and CDR2 is ANQGSEA. The CDR3 length is 12 residues. The V and J ends lost 5 bases and 6 bases respectively, with 11 bases between them. The CDR3 protein is CSVRTASNEQFF. The CDR3 DNA reads as TGCAGCGTTCGCACGGCAAGCAATGAGCAGTTCTTC.

This clone was counted between two and nine times. DNA of the CDR3: TGTGCCAGCAGAAGGGACGGAAACTATGGCTACACCTTC. This codes for CASRRDGNYGYTF. The chain carries TRBV27 and TRBJ1-2, with D possibly matching TRBD1 (5 bases). V gave up 6 bases and J gave up 2 bases, with 10 bases separating them. The CDR3 spans 13 residues. CDR1 is MNHEY and CDR2 is SMNVEV in the germline V gene (reference sequence).

This clone was detected a few times. The chain employs TRBV11-2 and TRBJ2-7; TRBD2 agrees at 9 bases. CDR1 and CDR2 (germline): SGHAT, FQNNGV. This CDR3 has 15 amino acids. The trim removed 4 bases at V and 2 bases at J, leaving 6 bases unmatched. The CDR3 DNA reads as TGTGCCAGCAGCTGGGGGCGGGAGGGGACCTACGAGCAGTACTTC. It codes for CASSWGREGTYEQYF.

This chain joins TRBV5-8 and TRBJ1-1, with D tentatively TRBD1 (5 bases). Germline V CDR1 and CDR2: SGHTS, YDEGEE. This CDR3 region has 16 residues. The V end was cut by 2 bases, the J end by 0 bases, with 14 bases between. The CDR3 sequence is CASSLTGTGVNTEAFF. The CDR3 coding sequence is TGTGCCAGCAGCTTAACCGGGACTGGAGTGAACACTGAAGCTTTCTTT. The full variable domain, completed using reference TRBV5-8 and TRBJ1-1, is EAGVTQSPTHLIKTRGQQATLRCSPISGHTSVYWYQQALGLGLQFLLWYDEGEERNRGNFPPRFSGRQFPNYSSELNVNALELEDSALYLCASSLTGTGVNTEAFFGQGTRLTVV.

The chain combines TRBV5-4 with TRBJ1-1; 8 bases map to TRBD1. Germline V gene data show CDR1 as SGHNT and CDR2 as YYREEE (reference sequence). V shed 4 bases and J 0 bases; nucleotides not matched to a gene: 5. This CDR3 is built from 15 residues. In DNA, the CDR3 is TGTGCCAGCAGCGCCCGGACAGGGTTGAACACTGAAGCTTTCTTT. Translation gives CASSARTGLNTEAFF.